Presented here are 17 T cell receptor beta chains from one specimen sequenced in a study of T cells after posttransplantation cyclophosphamide. Assay: immunoSEQ multiplex PCR; the TCRdb copy retains only in-frame clones and omits some. The sample yields approximately 12,000 clones, around 80% seen once. Methotrexate plus calcineurin inhibitor accompanied controls' myeloablative marrow transplants; sampling was 1 year later. Sequenced here: PBMCs, sampled less than 400 days after allogeneic stem cell transplant with calcineurin inhibitor and methotrexate. These receptors all come from a male patient younger than 45 who received an allogeneic stem cell transplant from an unrelated donor, was CMV-positive, and had acute GVHD only. Some T cells may originate from the graft donor.

The rearrangement joins TRBV6-1 to TRBJ1-5, with 7 nucleotides matching TRBD1. The CDR3 has 14 amino acids. The V and J ends lost 6 bases and 5 bases, in that order; junction bases with no gene match: 7. Germline assignment: CDR1 MNHNS and CDR2 SASEGT. The DNA for the CDR3 is TGTGCCAGCAGCCATACAGGGGACCATCAGCCCCAGCATTTT. Translated: CASSHTGDHQPQHF.

This clone was seen only once. The CDR3 is CASSLLGQGAMGYTF. For the CDR3, the DNA is TGTGCCAGCAGTTTATTAGGGCAGGGGGCGATGGGCTACACCTTC. The V call is TRBV27, the J call TRBJ1-2; TRBD1 aligns across 8 bases. Trimming took 1 base from V and 8 from J; bases not matched to a gene: 9. The CDR3 spans 15 residues. Germline V gives CDR1 MNHEY, CDR2 SMNVEV (reference sequence).

This sequence joins TRBV30 and TRBJ2-7; 10 bases fit TRBD2. CDR3 length: 15 residues. Germline CDR1 is GTSNPN and CDR2 is SVGIG (reference sequence). The V and J ends lost 0 bases and 6 bases, in that order; junction bases with no gene match: 8. The CDR3 reads CAWSVLSGRAIEQYF. The DNA for the CDR3 is TGTGCCTGGAGTGTACTCAGCGGGAGGGCCATCGAGCAGTACTTC.

V and J are TRBV30 and TRBJ2-7; perhaps TRBD1 as D (5 bases). The CDR3 is 14 residues long. V shed 1 base and J shed 5 bases, with 15 bases lying between them. Germline V gene sequence: CDR1 GTSNPN, CDR2 SVGIG (reference sequence). The CDR3 is CAWSEDIGVDEQYF. The CDR3 region has the DNA TGTGCCTGGAGTGAAGACATAGGGGTCGACGAGCAGTACTTC.

The chain employs TRBV7-8 and TRBJ2-7; TRBD2 aligns across 7 bases. Germline V CDR1 and CDR2: SGHVS, FQNEAQ. The CDR3 contains 16 residues. J was trimmed by 5 bases and V by 2 bases; bases with no gene match: 12. CDR3 in amino acids: CASSLLVAGEKNEQYF. The CDR3 bases are TGTGCCAGCAGCTTATTGGTGGCGGGAGAGAAGAACGAGCAGTACTTC.

The chain is built from TRBV7-2 and TRBJ1-6, with TRBD1 as a possible D gene (5 bases). V was cut by 0 bases and J by 7 bases, with 10 bases left in between. The germline V gene has CDR1 SGHTA and CDR2 FQGNSA. This CDR3 has 15 residues. CDR3 sequence: CASSLAVSGNSPLHF. The CDR3 DNA sequence: TGTGCCAGCAGCTTAGCGGTGTCAGGGAATTCACCCCTCCACTTT.

V and J are TRBV7-3 and TRBJ1-1; TRBD1 might be the D (5 bases). This CDR3 region has 13 residues. The V and J ends lost 3 bases and 4 bases respectively, with 9 bases between them. Per the germline V gene, CDR1 is SGHTA and CDR2 is FQGTGA. CDR3 amino acids: CASSFTGGTEAFF. The DNA of the CDR3 is TGTGCCAGCAGCTTCACCGGGGGCACTGAAGCTTTCTTT.

V is TRBV2 and J is TRBJ2-7, with TRBD2 matching over 13 bases. This CDR3 has 16 amino acids. CDR1 and CDR2 (germline): SNHLY, FYNNEI. V trimming: 6 bases; J trimming: 2 bases; junction bases outside the gene matches: 7. The CDR3, as DNA: TGTGCCAGCAGGAGGACTAGCGGGAGTACTACCTACGAGCAGTACTTC. It is translated as CASRRTSGSTTYEQYF.

The chain employs TRBV27 and TRBJ2-3; maybe TRBD2 (6 bases). CDR3 length: 16 residues. V was clipped by 3 bases and J by 0 bases, with 13 bases between them. Germline CDR1 and CDR2: MNHEY and SMNVEV (reference sequence). The CDR3 DNA is TGTGCCAGCAGTTTGAATTTGGGGGGAAGCACAGATACGCAGTATTTT. Translation: CASSLNLGGSTDTQYF.

The chain has TRBV6-5 and TRBJ2-5, with 7 bases aligning to TRBD1. CDR1 is MNHEY, CDR2 SVGAGI, per germline. V shed 6 bases, J shed 5 bases, and the junction held 6 bases outside the gene matches. The CDR3 is 13 amino acids. CDR3 protein: CASRRQGWETQYF. CDR3 DNA sequence: TGTGCCAGCAGACGACAGGGCTGGGAGACCCAGTACTTC.

The chain employs TRBV6-5 and TRBJ2-3; 9 nucleotides line up with TRBD1. J lost 4 bases, V lost 6 bases, and 8 bases had no gene match. The CDR3 runs to 15 residues. Germline V gene lookup returns CDR1 MNHEY and CDR2 SVGAGI. As DNA, the CDR3 is TGTGCCAGCAGCCCGGGACAGGGAGATTCAGATACGCAGTATTTT. As protein: CASSPGQGDSDTQYF.

The J gene is TRBJ2-7, the V gene TRBV6-5; 9 nucleotides line up with TRBD1. The CDR3 spans 15 residues. Germline CDR1 and CDR2: MNHEY and SVGAGI. Trimming took 4 bases from V and 5 from J; bases not matched to a gene: 9. This chain's CDR3 is CASSLGTGFVNEQYF. CDR3 in DNA: TGTGCCAGCAGTTTAGGGACAGGGTTTGTGAACGAGCAGTACTTC.

This clone was seen once. This chain uses TRBV6-5 with TRBJ1-2; the D gene is possibly TRBD1 (6 bases). Germline V lookup: CDR1 MNHEY, CDR2 SVGAGI. The CDR3 loop spans 13 amino acids. V was clipped by 1 base and J by 6 bases, with 9 bases between them. The CDR3 region is CASSYWGRDGYTF. The CDR3 DNA reads as TGTGCCAGCAGTTACTGGGGGCGTGATGGCTACACCTTC.

CDR3 in amino acids: CASSQQGKETQYF. Written as DNA, the CDR3 is TGCGCCAGCAGCCAGCAGGGGAAAGAGACCCAGTACTTC. V usage is TRBV4-1 and J usage is TRBJ2-5; the D gene is possibly TRBD1 (6 bases). Germline V gene sequence: CDR1 MGHRA, CDR2 YSYEKL. The V end lost 3 bases, the J end lost 3 bases, and 8 bases lay between the germline ends. This CDR3 region has 13 residues.

This clone was recorded a few times. The gene calls are TRBV9 and TRBJ2-1; tentatively, D is TRBD2 (5 bases). The CDR3 covers 16 residues. V shed 0 bases and J shed 6 bases, with 16 bases lying between them. Germline assignment: CDR1 SGDLS and CDR2 YYNGEE. The CDR3 reads CASSVAEGEESNEQFF. CDR3 bases: TGTGCCAGCAGCGTAGCTGAGGGCGAAGAGAGCAATGAGCAGTTCTTC. The variable domain in full, with the rest retrieved from reference TRBV9 and TRBJ2-1, is DSGVTQTPKHLITATGQRVTLRCSPRSGDLSVYWYQQSLDQGLQFLIQYYNGEERAKGNILERFSAQQFPDLHSELNLSSLELGDSALYFCASSVAEGEESNEQFFGPGTRLTVL.

The table lists this clone with a count of one. The rearrangement joins TRBV5-4 to TRBJ2-7; D might be TRBD2 (5 bases). This CDR3 is 15 amino acids long. Trimming removed 2 bases from V and 5 bases from J, with 17 bases in between. Germline CDR1 SGHNT, CDR2 YYREEE (reference sequence). The CDR3 coding sequence is TGTGCCAGCAGCTTCCTCAGGACTGGATTCGACGAGCAGTACTTC. Its translation is CASSFLRTGFDEQYF.

This chain uses TRBV27 with TRBJ1-4, with TRBD1 matching over 10 bases. Per germline, CDR1 MNHEY and CDR2 SMNVEV (reference sequence). The CDR3 extends over 13 amino acids. With V trimmed by 8 bases and J by 7 bases, 4 bases remained unmatched. The CDR3 loop reads CASAGQGIEKLFF. Written as DNA, the CDR3 is TGTGCCAGCGCGGGACAGGGGATTGAAAAACTGTTTTTT.